This entry describes one T cell receptor beta chain. Per the authors' pipeline: Reference gene primer amplification gave nucleated cell count estimates. Sequencing used immunoSEQ multiplex PCR; TCRdb keeps in-frame clones, though not all of them. D and trimming come from the DNA, and the V and J calls and clone size come from that table. Of over 90,000 clones detected, around 83% appear once; the ten largest clones hold roughly 13%. The data derive from a study of blood T cell repertoires in COVID-19. At the level of the study: COVID-19 samples, acute and convalescent, were from the United States, Italy and Spain. PBMCs, B-cell-depleted T cells, or T cells provided the cDNA or gDNA that made up the material.

After removal of 6 bases from V and 4 bases from J, the junction contained 7 bases not matched to a gene. The CDR3 totals 14 residues. Germline V gives CDR1 SQVTM, CDR2 ANQGSEA. The rearrangement uses TRBV29-1 and TRBJ1-4, with 8 bases identical to TRBD1. This clonotype was obtained from an older woman in a cohort sampled during active or convalescent COVID-19. The sequencing input was peripheral blood. CDR3 DNA sequence: TGCAGCGTGTCGGACAGGGCCAATAATGAAAAACTGTTTTTT. Encoded protein: CSVSDRANNEKLFF.